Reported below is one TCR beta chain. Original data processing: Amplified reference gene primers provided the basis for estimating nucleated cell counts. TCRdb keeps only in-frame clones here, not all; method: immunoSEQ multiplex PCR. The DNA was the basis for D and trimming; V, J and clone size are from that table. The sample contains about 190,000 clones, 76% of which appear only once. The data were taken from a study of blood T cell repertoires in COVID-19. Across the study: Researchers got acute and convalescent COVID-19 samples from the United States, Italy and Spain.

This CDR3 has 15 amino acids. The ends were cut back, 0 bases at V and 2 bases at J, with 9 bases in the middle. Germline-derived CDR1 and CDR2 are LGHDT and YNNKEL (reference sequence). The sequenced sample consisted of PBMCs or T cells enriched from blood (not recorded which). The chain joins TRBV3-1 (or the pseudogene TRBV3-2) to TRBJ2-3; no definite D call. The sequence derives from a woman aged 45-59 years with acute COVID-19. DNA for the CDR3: TGTGCCAGCAGCCAAGAGGGCATACTCACAGATACGCAGTATTTT. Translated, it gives CASSQEGILTDTQYF.